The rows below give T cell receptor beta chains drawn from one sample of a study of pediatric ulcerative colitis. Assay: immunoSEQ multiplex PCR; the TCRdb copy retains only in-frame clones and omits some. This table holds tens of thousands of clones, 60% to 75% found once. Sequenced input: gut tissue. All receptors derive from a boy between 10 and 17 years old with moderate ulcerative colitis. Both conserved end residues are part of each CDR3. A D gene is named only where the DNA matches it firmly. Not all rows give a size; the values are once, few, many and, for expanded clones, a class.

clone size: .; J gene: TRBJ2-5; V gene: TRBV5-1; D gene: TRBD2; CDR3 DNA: TGCGCCAGCAGCTTGAGTTTAGCGGGAGAAGAGACCCAGTACTTC; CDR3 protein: CASSLSLAGEETQYF
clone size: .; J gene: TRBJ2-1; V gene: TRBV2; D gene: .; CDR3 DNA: TGTGCCAGCAGTCGGGACCACTACAATGAGCAGTTCTTC; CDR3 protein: CASSRDHYNEQFF
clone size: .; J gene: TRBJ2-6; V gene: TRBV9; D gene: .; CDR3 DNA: TGTGCCAGCAGCGTAGAAGGTAGGCCCGGCTCTGGGGCCAACGTCCTGACTTTC; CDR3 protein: CASSVEGRPGSGANVLTF
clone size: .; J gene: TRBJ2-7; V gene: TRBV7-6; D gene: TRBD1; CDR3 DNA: TGTGCCAGCAACCTGAGGGGGACAGGGCTCTACGAGCAGTACTTC; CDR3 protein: CASNLRGTGLYEQYF
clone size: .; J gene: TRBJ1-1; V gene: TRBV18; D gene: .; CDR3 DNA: TGTGCCAGCTCGCCACCTGGGAACACTGAAGCTTTCTTT; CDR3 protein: CASSPPGNTEAFF
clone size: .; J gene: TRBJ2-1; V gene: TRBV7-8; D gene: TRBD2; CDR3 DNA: TGTGCCAGCAGCCGAGGGACTAGCGGGGGTGTTGAGCAGTTCTTC; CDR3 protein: CASSRGTSGGVEQFF
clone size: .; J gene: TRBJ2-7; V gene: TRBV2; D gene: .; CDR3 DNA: TGTGCCAGCAGTGATATCTACGAGCAGTACTTC; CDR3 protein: CASSDIYEQYF
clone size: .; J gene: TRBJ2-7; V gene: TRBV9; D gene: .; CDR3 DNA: TGTGCCAGCAGCGTAGATGGGTTCTCCTACGAGCAGTACTTC; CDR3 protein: CASSVDGFSYEQYF
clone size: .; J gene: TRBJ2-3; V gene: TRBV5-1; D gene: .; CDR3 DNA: TGCGCCAGCAGCTTGGGGAGGGCATCCACAGATACGCAGTATTTT; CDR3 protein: CASSLGRASTDTQYF
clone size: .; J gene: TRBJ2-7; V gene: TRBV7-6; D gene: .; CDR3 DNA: TGTGCCAGCAGCTTAGAGGCAGGCGCCCAGTACGAGCAGTACTTC; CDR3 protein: CASSLEAGAQYEQYF
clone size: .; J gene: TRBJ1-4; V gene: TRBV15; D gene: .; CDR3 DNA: TGTGCCTCAGCGCAAGACCACGAAAAACTGTTTTTT; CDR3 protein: CASAQDHEKLFF
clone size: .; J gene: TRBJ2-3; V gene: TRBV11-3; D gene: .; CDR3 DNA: TGTGCCAGCAGCCAAGGGACGGAAAAGGGTTACACAGATACGCAGTATTTT; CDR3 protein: CASSQGTEKGYTDTQYF
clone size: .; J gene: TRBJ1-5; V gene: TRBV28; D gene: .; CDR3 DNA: TGTGCCAGCAAAGGGGGTGGGGATCAGCCCCAGCATTTT; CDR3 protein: CASKGGGDQPQHF
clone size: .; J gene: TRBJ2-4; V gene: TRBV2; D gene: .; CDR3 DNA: TGTGCCAGCAGTGAATTTCCGAGTGGCATTCAGTACTTC; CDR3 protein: CASSEFPSGIQYF
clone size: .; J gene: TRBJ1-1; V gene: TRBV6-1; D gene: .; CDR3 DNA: TGTGCCAGCAGTGAAGAGGCAGGCATTTCTGAAGCTTTCTTT; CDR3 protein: CASSEEAGISEAFF
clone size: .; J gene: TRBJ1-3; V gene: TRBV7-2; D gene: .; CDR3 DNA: TGTGCCAGCAGCTTTGACTCTGGAAACACCATATATTTT; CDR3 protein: CASSFDSGNTIYF
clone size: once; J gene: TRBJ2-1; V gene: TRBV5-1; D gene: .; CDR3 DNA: TGCGCCAGCAGCTTTAGCGATACCTACAATGAGCAGTTCTTC; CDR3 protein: CASSFSDTYNEQFF
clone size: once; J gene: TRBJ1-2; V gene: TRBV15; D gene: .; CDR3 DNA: TGTGCCACCAGCAGAGATCAGGCGATTTATGGCTACACCTTC; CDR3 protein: CATSRDQAIYGYTF
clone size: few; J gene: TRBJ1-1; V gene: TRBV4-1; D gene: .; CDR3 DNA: TGCGCCAGCAGCCAAGATTGGGGTAGGACCACTGAAGCTTTCTTT; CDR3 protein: CASSQDWGRTTEAFF
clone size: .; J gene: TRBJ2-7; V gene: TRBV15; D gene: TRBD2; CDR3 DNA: TGTGCCACCAGCGTTAGCGGGGCCCCCTACGAGCAGTACTTC; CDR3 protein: CATSVSGAPYEQYF
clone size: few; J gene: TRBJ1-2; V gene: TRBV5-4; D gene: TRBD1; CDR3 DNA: TGTGCCAGCAGCTTCACCGGGACAGAAGGTCGCGGCTACACCTTC; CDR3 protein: CASSFTGTEGRGYTF
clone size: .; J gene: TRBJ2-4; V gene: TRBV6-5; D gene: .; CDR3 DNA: TGTGCCAGCAGTTCAACCGGGACTCGCGGCATTCAGTACTTC; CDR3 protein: CASSSTGTRGIQYF
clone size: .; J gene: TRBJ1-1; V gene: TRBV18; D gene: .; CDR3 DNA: TGTGCCAGCTCACCATTTCAAGACTGGAACACTGAAGCTTTCTTT; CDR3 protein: CASSPFQDWNTEAFF
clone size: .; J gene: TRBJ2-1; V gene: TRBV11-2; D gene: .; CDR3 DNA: TGTGCCAGCAGCTTAGGGACGATCAATGAGCAGTTCTTC; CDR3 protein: CASSLGTINEQFF
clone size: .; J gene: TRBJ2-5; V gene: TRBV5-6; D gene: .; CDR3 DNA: TGTGCCAGCAGCTTAGACGGTTCGTACCAAGAGACCCAGTACTTC; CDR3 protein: CASSLDGSYQETQYF
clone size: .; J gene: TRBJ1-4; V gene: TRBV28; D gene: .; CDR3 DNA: TGTGCCAGCAGTTTGGGGGCGACTAATGAAAAACTGTTTTTT; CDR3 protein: CASSLGATNEKLFF
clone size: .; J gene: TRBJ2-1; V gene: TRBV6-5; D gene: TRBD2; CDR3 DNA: TGTGCCAGCAGTACCGGACTAGCGGGATACAATGAGCAGTTCTTC; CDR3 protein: CASSTGLAGYNEQFF
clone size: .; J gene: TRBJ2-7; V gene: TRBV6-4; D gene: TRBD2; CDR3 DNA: TGTGCCAGCAGTGACCGTCTAGCGGGACCCGACGAGCAGTACTTC; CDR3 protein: CASSDRLAGPDEQYF
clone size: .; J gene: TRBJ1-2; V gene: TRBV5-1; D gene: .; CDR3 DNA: TGCGCCAGCAGCTTGGGGACAGCCACATTCTATGGCTACACCTTC; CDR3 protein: CASSLGTATFYGYTF
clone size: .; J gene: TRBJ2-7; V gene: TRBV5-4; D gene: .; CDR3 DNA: TGTGCCAGCAGCAAAGGAGAAGGGACACTGTCCCCCTACGAGCAGTACTTC; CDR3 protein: CASSKGEGTLSPYEQYF
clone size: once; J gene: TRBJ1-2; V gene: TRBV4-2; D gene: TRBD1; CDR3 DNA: TGTGCCAGCAGCCAAGACACCGGGGACAGAGTTTTCGTCTATGGCTACACCTTC; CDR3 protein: CASSQDTGDRVFVYGYTF
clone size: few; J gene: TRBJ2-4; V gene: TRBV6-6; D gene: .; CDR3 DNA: TGTGCCAGCAGTTACTCGCCCTTAGCCAAAAACATTCAGTACTTC; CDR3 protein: CASSYSPLAKNIQYF
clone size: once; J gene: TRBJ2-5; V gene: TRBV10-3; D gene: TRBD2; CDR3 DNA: TGTGCCATCAGTAGGCCTGCGGGAGGCCAAGAGACCCAGTACTTC; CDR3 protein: CAISRPAGGQETQYF
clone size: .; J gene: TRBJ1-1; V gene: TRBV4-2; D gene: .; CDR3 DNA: TGTGCCAGCAGCCAATCCGGGAAGGAGGACACTGAAGCTTTCTTT; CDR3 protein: CASSQSGKEDTEAFF
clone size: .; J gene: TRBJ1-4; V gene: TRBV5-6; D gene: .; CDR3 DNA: TGTGCCAGCAGCTTCGACAGGACTAATGAAAAACTGTTTTTT; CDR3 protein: CASSFDRTNEKLFF
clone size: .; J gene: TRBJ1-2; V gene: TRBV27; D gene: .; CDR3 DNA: TGTGCCAGCAGTTTATCGGGGTTCGGTCCAGGGGACTATGGCTACACCTTC; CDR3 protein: CASSLSGFGPGDYGYTF
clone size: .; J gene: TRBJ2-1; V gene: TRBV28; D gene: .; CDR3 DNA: TGTGCCAGCAGTTTTGAAGCTTTCCCCTACAATGAGCAGTTCTTC; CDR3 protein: CASSFEAFPYNEQFF
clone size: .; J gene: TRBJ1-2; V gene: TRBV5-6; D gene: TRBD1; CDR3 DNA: TGTGCCAGCAGTCGGGACAGGGCTGGCTACACCTTC; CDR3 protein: CASSRDRAGYTF
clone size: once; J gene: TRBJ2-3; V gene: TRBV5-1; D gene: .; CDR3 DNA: TGCGCCAGCAGCTTGAAGCGCGATACGCAGTATTTT; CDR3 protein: CASSLKRDTQYF
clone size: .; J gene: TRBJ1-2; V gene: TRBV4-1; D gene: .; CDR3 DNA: TGCGCCAGCAGCCAAGACGGCGCCCAGAGCCCCCAGATATATGGCTACACCTTC; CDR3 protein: CASSQDGAQSPQIYGYTF